The clone carrying this T cell receptor (beta chain) was recorded a few times. The target antigen is unknown. This entry is derived from a study of T cell repertoires in cytomegalovirus infection. TCRdb re-derived calls from the reads in MiXCR, one entry per CDR3 protein. The table lists about 830,000 distinct CDR3 sequences, approximately 29% of them singletons, with around 12% in the top ten. V gave up 9 bases and J gave up 4 bases, with 19 bases separating them. This CDR3 has 14 amino acids. CDR1 is PRHDT, CDR2 FYEKMQ, per germline (reference sequence). This receptor was identified in a human donor in good health (CMV status not recorded). Some clones in this sample may be carry-over from other donors' samples. The material sequenced was cultured CD8+ T cells from PBMCs, taken from culture after CMV antigen stimulation. The gene calls are TRBV13 and TRBJ2-7; tentatively, D is TRBD2 (5 bases). The CDR3 loop is CASGEGGGSYEQYF. CDR3 DNA: TGTGCCAGTGGTGAGGGCGGTGGTAGTTACGAGCAGTACTTC.